This TCR beta chain comes out of a study of cytomegalovirus exposure and HLA in healthy donors. General study points: High specificity and sensitivity for cytomegalovirus status were reported for the classifier. First-cohort TCR clusters were later found to tend to co-occur in the approximately 120 validation repertoires.

Germline CDR1 reads MNHEY; CDR2 reads SVGAGI. The V and J ends lost 6 bases and 4 bases, in that order; junction bases with no gene match: 10. The CDR3 has 15 residues. These donors were members of the approximately 110-subject validation cohort, a group separate from the roughly 670-subject first cohort. The data were produced by immunoSEQ multiplex PCR, yet TCRdb's version contains in-frame clones alone and is incomplete. In the table there are roughly 150,000 clones, approximately 93% of which are singletons. On this clone: Its antigen is currently unknown.

The chain employs TRBV6-5 and TRBJ2-5, with TRBD1 identical over 8 bases. This receptor was identified in a man aged 18 to 35 in good health and CMV-seronegative. The sequenced sample was PBMCs. This chain's CDR3 is CASRLRQGARETQYF. CDR3 nucleotide sequence: TGTGCCAGCAGGTTGAGGCAGGGGGCGCGAGAGACCCAGTACTTC.